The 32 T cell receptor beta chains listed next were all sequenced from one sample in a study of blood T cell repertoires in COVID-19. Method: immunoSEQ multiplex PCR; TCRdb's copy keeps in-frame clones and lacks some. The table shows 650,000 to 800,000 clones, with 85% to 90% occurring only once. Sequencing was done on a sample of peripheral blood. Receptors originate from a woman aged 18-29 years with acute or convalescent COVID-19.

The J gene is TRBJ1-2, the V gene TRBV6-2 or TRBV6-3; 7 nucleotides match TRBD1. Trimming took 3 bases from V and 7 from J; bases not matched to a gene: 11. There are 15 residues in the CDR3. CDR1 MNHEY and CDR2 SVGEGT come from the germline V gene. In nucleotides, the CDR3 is TGTGCCAGCAGTTATCCCAGGGGGGAGCACGCTGGCTACACCTTC. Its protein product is CASSYPRGEHAGYTF.

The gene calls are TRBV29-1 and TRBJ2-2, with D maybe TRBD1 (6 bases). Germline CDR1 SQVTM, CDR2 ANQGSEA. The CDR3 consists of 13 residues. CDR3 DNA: TGCACCTGTAAACAGGGTAACACCGGGGAGCTGTTTTTT. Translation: CTCKQGNTGELFF.

This CDR3 is CASSWGSNQPQHF. CDR3 DNA: TGTGCCAGCAGTTGGGGCAGCAATCAGCCCCAGCATTTT. This rearrangement joins TRBV27 to TRBJ1-5, with a tentative D call TRBD1 (5 bases). Germline V gives CDR1 MNHEY, CDR2 SMNVEV (reference sequence). This CDR3 is 13 amino acids long. V dropped 4 bases and J dropped 1 base, with 5 bases sitting between them.

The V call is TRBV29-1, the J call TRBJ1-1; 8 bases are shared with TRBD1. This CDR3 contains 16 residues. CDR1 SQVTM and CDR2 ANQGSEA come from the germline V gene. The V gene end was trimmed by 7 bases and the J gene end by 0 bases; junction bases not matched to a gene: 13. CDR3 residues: CSAPRGGTGLNTEAFF. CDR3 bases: TGCAGCGCCCCCCGTGGGGGGACAGGTCTGAACACTGAAGCTTTCTTT. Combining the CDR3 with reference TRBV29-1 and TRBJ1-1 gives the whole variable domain SAVISQKPSRDICQRGTSLTIQCQVDSQVTMMFWYRQQPGQSLTLIATANQGSEATYESGFVIDKFPISRPNLTFSTLTVSNMSPEDSSIYLCSAPRGGTGLNTEAFFGQGTRLTVV.

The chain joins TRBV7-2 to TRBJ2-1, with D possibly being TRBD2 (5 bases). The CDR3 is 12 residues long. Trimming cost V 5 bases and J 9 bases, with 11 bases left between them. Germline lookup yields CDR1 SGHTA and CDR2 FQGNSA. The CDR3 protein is CASSVGRSEQFF. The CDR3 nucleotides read TGTGCCAGCAGCGTGGGGAGAAGTGAGCAGTTCTTC.

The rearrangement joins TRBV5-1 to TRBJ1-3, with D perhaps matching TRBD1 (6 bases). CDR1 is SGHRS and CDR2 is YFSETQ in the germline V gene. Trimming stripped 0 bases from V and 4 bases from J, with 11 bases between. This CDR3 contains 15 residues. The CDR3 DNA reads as TGCGCCAGCAGCTTGGGAACAGGGAAGGGAAACACCATATATTTT. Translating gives CASSLGTGKGNTIYF.

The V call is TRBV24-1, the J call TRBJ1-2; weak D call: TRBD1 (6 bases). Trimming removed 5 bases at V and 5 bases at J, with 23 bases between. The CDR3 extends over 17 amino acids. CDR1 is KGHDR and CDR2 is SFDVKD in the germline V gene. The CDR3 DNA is TGTGCCACCAGTGTTCAAAGGGGGGGGAGAGATCGATATGGCTACACCTTC. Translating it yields CATSVQRGGRDRYGYTF.

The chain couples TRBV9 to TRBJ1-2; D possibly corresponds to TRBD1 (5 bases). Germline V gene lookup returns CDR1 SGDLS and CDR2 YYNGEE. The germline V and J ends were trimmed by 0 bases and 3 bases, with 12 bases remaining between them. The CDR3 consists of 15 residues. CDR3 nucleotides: TGTGCCAGCAGCGTAGTGGTAGGGGCGGACTATGGCTACACCTTC. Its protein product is CASSVVVGADYGYTF.

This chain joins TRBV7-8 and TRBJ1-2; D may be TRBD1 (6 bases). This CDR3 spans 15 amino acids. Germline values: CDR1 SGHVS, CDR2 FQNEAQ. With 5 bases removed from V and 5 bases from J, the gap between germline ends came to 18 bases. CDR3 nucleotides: TGTGCCAGCAGCCCTAGGGTGGACAGTTGGTATGGCTACACCTTC. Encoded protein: CASSPRVDSWYGYTF. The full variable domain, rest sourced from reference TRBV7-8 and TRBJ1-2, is GAGVSQSPRYKVAKRGQDVALRCDPISGHVSLFWYQQALGQGPEFLTYFQNEAQLDKSGLPSDRFFAERPEGSVSTLKIQRTQQEDSAVYLCASSPRVDSWYGYTFGSGTRLTVV.

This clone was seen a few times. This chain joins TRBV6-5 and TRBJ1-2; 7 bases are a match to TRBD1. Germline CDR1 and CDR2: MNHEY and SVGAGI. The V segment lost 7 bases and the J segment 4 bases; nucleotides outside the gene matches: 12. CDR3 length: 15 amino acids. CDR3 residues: CASNLLTPGGYGYTF. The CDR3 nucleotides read TGTGCCAGCAACCTTTTAACACCAGGGGGCTATGGCTACACCTTC.

This chain's CDR3 is CASSDGRITYEQYF. Written as DNA, the CDR3 is TGTGCCAGCAGTGATGGCAGAATAACCTACGAGCAGTACTTC. The chain couples TRBV2 to TRBJ2-7; D not certain. CDR3 length: 14 residues. V was shortened by 3 bases and J by 2 bases, with 11 bases between the two germline ends. Germline assignment: CDR1 SNHLY and CDR2 FYNNEI.

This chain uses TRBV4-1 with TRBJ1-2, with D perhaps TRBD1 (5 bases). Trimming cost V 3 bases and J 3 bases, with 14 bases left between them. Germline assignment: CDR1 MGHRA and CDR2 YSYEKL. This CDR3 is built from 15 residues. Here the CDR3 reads CASSHLGGADYGYTF. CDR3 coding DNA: TGCGCCAGCAGCCACCTAGGAGGGGCGGACTATGGCTACACCTTC.

CDR3 residues: CASSYAGGPFEQYF. The DNA of the CDR3 is TGTGCCAGCAGTTACGCGGGGGGGCCATTCGAGCAGTACTTC. The chain uses TRBV6-2 or TRBV6-3 and TRBJ2-7; TRBD2 agrees at 9 bases. The V gene's germline CDR1 is MNHEY and CDR2 SVGEGT. With 2 bases clipped from V and 6 bases from J, the junction kept 5 bases outside the gene matches. CDR3 length: 14 amino acids.

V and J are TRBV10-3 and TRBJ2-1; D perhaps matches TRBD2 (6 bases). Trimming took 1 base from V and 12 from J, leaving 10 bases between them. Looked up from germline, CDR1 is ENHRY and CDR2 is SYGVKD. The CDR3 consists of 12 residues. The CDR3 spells CAISEWGEVQFF. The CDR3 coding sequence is TGTGCCATCAGTGAGTGGGGGGAGGTGCAGTTCTTC.

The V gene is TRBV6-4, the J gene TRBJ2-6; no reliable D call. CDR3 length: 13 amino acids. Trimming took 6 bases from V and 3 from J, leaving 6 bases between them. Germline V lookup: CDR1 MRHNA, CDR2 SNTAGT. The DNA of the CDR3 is TGTGCCAGCAGGGCACATGGGGCCAACGTCCTGACTTTC. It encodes CASRAHGANVLTF.

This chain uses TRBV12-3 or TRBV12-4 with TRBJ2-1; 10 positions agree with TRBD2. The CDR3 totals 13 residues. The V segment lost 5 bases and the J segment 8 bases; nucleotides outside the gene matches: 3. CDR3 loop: CASSPGTSDEQFF. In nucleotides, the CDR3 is TGTGCCAGCAGTCCCGGGACTAGCGATGAGCAGTTCTTC.

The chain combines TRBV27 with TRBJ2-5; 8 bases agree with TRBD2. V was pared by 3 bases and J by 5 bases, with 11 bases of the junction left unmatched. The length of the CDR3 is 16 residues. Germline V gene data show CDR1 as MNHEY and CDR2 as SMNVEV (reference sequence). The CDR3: CASSFPARTSKETQYF. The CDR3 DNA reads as TGTGCCAGCAGTTTTCCCGCCCGGACTAGCAAGGAGACCCAGTACTTC.

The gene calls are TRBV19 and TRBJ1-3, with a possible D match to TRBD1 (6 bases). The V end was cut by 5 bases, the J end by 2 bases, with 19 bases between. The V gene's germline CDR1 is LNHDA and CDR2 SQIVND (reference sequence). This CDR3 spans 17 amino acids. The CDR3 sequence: CASSVRDNEDPGNTIYF. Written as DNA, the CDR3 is TGTGCCAGTAGTGTCCGGGACAACGAAGACCCTGGAAACACCATATATTTT.

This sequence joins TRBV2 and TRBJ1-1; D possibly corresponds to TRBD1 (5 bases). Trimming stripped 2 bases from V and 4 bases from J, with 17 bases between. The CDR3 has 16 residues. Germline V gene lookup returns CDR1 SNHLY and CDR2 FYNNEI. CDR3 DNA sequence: TGTGCCAGCAGTGAACCCATTTGGGGAGGGACCACTGAAGCTTTCTTT. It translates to CASSEPIWGGTTEAFF.

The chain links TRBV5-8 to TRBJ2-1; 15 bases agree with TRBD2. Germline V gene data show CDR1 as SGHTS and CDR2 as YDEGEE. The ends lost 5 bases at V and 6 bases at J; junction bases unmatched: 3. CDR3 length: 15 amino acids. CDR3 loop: CASRPGLAGGNEQFF. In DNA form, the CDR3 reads TGTGCCAGCAGACCGGGACTAGCGGGGGGCAATGAGCAGTTCTTC.

The DNA of the CDR3 is TGCGCCAGCAGCGGCGGAGGGAAGAATCAGCCCCAGCATTTT. It translates to CASSGGGKNQPQHF. The chain links TRBV5-1 to TRBJ1-5; no clear D gene. Deletions cut 4 bases from V and 4 bases from J, with 12 bases between. This CDR3 region has 14 residues. The germline V gene has CDR1 SGHRS and CDR2 YFSETQ. Using reference TRBV5-1 and TRBJ1-5 for the parts outside the CDR3, the full variable domain is KAGVTQTPRYLIKTRGQQVTLSCSPISGHRSVSWYQQTPGQGLQFLFEYFSETQRNKGNFPGRFSGRQFSNSRSEMNVSTLELGDSALYLCASSGGGKNQPQHFGDGTRLSIL.

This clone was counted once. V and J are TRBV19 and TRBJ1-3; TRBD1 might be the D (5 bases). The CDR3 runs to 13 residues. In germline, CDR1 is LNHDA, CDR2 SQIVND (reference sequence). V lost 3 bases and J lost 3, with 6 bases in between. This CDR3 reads CASSMGGGNTIYF. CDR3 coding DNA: TGTGCCAGTAGTATGGGGGGTGGAAACACCATATATTTT.

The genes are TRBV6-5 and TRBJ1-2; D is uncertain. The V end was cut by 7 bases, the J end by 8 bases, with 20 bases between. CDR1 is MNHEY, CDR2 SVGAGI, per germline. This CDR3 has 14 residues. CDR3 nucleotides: TGTGCCAGCAAGTCGGGCGGGGTGAGAGCCGGCTACACCTTC. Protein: CASKSGGVRAGYTF.

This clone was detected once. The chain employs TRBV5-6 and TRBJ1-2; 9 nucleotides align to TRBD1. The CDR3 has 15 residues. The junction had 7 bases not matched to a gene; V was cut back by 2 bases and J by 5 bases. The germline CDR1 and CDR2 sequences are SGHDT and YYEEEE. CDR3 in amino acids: CASSFMRQGDYGYTF. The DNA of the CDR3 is TGTGCCAGCAGCTTTATGAGACAGGGGGATTATGGCTACACCTTC.

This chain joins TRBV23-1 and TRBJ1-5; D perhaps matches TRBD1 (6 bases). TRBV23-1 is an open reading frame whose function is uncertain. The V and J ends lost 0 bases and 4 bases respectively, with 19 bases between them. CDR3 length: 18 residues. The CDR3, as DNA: TGCGCCAGCAGTCAATCGGGGACACAATTATCGGAAAATCAGCCCCAGCATTTT. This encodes CASSQSGTQLSENQPQHF.

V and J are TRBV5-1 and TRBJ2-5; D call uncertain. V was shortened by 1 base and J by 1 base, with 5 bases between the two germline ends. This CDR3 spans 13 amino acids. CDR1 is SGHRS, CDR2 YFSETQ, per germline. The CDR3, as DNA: TGCGCCAGCAGCTTGAACAGCCAAGAGACCCAGTACTTC. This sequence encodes CASSLNSQETQYF.

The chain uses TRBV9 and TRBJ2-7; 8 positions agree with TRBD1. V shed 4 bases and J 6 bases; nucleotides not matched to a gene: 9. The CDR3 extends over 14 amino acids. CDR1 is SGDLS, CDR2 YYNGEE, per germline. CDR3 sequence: CASSQGQGASEQYF. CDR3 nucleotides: TGTGCCAGCAGCCAGGGGCAGGGGGCCAGCGAGCAGTACTTC.

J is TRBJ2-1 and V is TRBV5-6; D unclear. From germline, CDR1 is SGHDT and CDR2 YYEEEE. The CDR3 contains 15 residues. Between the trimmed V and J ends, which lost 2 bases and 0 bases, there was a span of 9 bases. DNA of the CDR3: TGTGCCAGCAGCTTCTCGAGGAGCTCCTACAATGAGCAGTTCTTC. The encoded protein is CASSFSRSSYNEQFF.

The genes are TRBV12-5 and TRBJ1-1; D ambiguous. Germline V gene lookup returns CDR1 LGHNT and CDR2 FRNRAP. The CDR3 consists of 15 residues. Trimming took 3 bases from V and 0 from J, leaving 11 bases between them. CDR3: CASGFFPRVNTEAFF. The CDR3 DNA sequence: TGTGCTAGTGGTTTTTTCCCACGCGTGAACACTGAAGCTTTCTTT.

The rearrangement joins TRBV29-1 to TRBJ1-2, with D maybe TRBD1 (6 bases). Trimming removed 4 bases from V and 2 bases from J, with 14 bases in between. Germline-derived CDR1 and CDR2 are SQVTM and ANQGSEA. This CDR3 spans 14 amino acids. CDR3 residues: CSVVRGGSNYGYTF. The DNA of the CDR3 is TGCAGCGTTGTAAGGGGGGGCTCCAACTATGGCTACACCTTC.

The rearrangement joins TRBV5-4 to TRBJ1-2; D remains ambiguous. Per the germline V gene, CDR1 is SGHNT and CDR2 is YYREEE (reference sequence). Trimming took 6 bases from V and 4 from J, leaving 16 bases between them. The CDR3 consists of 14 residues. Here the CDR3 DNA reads TGTGCCAGCACCTCAGAGGGATCTGCCTATGGCTACACCTTC. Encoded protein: CASTSEGSAYGYTF.

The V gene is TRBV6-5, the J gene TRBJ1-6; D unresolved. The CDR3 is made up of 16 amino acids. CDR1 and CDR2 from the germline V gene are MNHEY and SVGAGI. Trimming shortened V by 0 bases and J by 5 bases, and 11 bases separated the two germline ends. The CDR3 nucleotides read TGTGCCAGCAGTTACTCAGGGCCCGGGAATAATTCACCCCTCCACTTT. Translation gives CASSYSGPGNNSPLHF.